The rows below give T cell receptor beta chains drawn from one sample of a study of blood T cell repertoires in COVID-19. Sequencing was performed with immunoSEQ multiplex PCR; in TCRdb, only in-frame clones are kept and a portion is missing. This table has approximately 670,000 clones, 90% appearing once. The material sequenced was peripheral blood. Every receptor here comes from a woman between 18 and 29 years old with acute or convalescent COVID-19. Both conserved end residues are part of each CDR3. A D gene is named only where the DNA matches it firmly. Size is omitted from some rows. Given values are once, few, many or a class for expanded clones.

D: .; J: TRBJ2-7; size: .; V: TRBV18; DNA: TGTGCCAGCTCACCGCTGAAGGCGACGGGCGAGCAGTACTTC; CDR3: CASSPLKATGEQYF
D: .; J: TRBJ1-1; size: .; V: TRBV12-3/TRBV12-4; DNA: TGTGCCACGAAACGGGACACTTCTTACGAAGCTTTCTTT; CDR3: CATKRDTSYEAFF
D: .; J: TRBJ1-1; size: .; V: TRBV24-1; DNA: TGTGCCACCGCCCCCGGCCCAGGAGGGAACACTGAAGCTTTCTTT; CDR3: CATAPGPGGNTEAFF
D: TRBD1; J: TRBJ1-4; size: .; V: TRBV9; DNA: TGTGCCAGCAGCGGAGGACAGGGGATTTCATTGGGTAATGAAAAACTGTTTTTT; CDR3: CASSGGQGISLGNEKLFF
D: TRBD2; J: TRBJ2-1; size: .; V: TRBV2; DNA: TGTGCCAGCAGTGCACTAGCGGTACTCAATGAGCAGTTCTTC; CDR3: CASSALAVLNEQFF
D: TRBD1; J: TRBJ1-1; size: .; V: TRBV9; DNA: TGTGCCAGCAGCGCCCGACAGGGGGGGAATGAAGCTTTCTTT; CDR3: CASSARQGGNEAFF
D: .; J: TRBJ2-2; size: few; V: TRBV6-5; DNA: TGTGCCAGCACCCCGGGTAGCGGTGACACCGGGGAGCTGTTTTTT; CDR3: CASTPGSGDTGELFF
D: .; J: TRBJ1-1; size: .; V: TRBV7-2; DNA: TGTGCCAGCAGCTTCGGACAGCACACTGAAGCTTTCTTT; CDR3: CASSFGQHTEAFF
D: .; J: TRBJ2-7; size: .; V: TRBV24-1; DNA: TGTGCCACCAGTGATGGGGCACACTACCCCTACGAGCAGTACTTC; CDR3: CATSDGAHYPYEQYF
D: .; J: TRBJ1-6; size: .; V: TRBV28; DNA: TGTGCCAGCCAGGGAGGCGATAATTCACCCCTCCACTTT; CDR3: CASQGGDNSPLHF